This T cell receptor (beta chain) appears in the sequencing data of a study of CD8 T cells in ankylosing spondylitis. Study-wide findings and caveats: Reported data indicate significant enrichment of disease-linked clones within matched ankylosing spondylitis synovial fluid. Apparently characteristic of ankylosing spondylitis blood was a TCR beta motif (eight highly homologous variants).

5'-RACE, quantitative and with molecular barcodes, yielded the TCR beta libraries. MiXCR, applied by TCRdb to the 5' RACE reads, yields one record per CDR3 protein. The table lists around 120,000 distinct CDR3 sequences, approximately 9.7% of them singletons, with 2.5% to 4% in the top ten. This clonotype was recorded at least ten times. As yet, its antigen is unknown. Sequencing was done on a sample of blood, either unsorted or a sorted T cell fraction (not recorded which). The TCR comes from a male donor with ankylosing spondylitis or in good health (not recorded which).

The CDR3 DNA sequence: TGCGCCAGCAGCTTGATGTGGGGATCGGGCACCGGGGAGCTGTTTTTT. Amino acid sequence: CASSLMWGSGTGELFF. The chain uses TRBV5-1 and TRBJ2-2; D gene ambiguous. Per the germline V gene, CDR1 is SGHRS and CDR2 is YFSETQ. Deletions cut 1 base from V and 4 bases from J, with 14 bases between. CDR3 size: 16 residues.